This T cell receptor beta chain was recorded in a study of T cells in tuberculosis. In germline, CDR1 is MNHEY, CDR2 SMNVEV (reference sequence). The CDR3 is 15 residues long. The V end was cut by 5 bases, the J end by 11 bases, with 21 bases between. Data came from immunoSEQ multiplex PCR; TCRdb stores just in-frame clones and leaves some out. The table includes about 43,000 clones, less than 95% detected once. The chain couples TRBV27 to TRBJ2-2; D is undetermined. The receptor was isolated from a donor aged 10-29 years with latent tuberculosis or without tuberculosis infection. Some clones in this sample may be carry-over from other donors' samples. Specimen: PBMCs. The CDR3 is CASSPPLGTVRELFF. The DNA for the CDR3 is TGTGCCAGCAGTCCCCCATTAGGCACAGTGAGAGAGCTGTTTTTT.